Below are 11 T cell receptor beta chains sequenced from a single sample in a study of blood T cell repertoires in COVID-19. The protocol was immunoSEQ multiplex PCR, while the TCRdb copy is restricted to in-frame clones and leaves out a portion. The repertoire includes some 180,000 clones, less than 80% of them detected once, and roughly 19% sits in the top ten. The source material was PBMCs or T cells enriched from blood (not recorded which). These receptors all stem from a woman aged 70-85 years in a cohort exposed to, infected with or recovered from COVID-19 (not recorded which).

This rearrangement joins TRBV27 to TRBJ2-1; 12 nucleotides match TRBD2. V dropped 6 bases and J dropped 7; count of bases not matched to a gene: 7. This CDR3 is 15 amino acids long. Germline CDR1 and CDR2: MNHEY and SMNVEV (reference sequence). The CDR3 DNA reads TGTGCCAGCAGCCCCCACCTAGCGGGAGGGAATGAGCAGTTCTTC. It yields the protein CASSPHLAGGNEQFF.

This clone appeared once. The J gene is TRBJ2-1, the V gene TRBV15, with 9 bases matching TRBD2. The V and J ends lost 3 bases and 9 bases, in that order; junction bases with no gene match: 9. CDR3 length: 15 residues. Per the germline V gene, CDR1 is LNHNV and CDR2 is YYDKDF (reference sequence). The CDR3 DNA follows: TGTGCCACCAGCAGTAGGCTAGCGGGGACCACTGAGCAGTTCTTC. This encodes CATSSRLAGTTEQFF.

V gene TRBV14 combines with J gene TRBJ2-1, with 7 bases fitting TRBD1. Germline V gene sequence: CDR1 SGHDN, CDR2 FVKESK. V shed 2 bases, J shed 15 bases, and the junction held 13 bases outside the gene matches. This CDR3 is built from 14 residues. As DNA, the CDR3 is TGTGCCAGCAGCCAACAGACAGGGCTCGTAGAATGGTTCTTC. Protein sequence: CASSQQTGLVEWFF. Full variable domain (outside the CDR3, taken from reference TRBV14 and TRBJ2-1): EAGVTQFPSHSVIEKGQTVTLRCDPISGHDNLYWYRRVMGKEIKFLLHFVKESKQDESGMPNNRFLAERTGGTYSTLKVQPAELEDSGVYFCASSQQTGLVEWFFGPGTRLTVL.

The table lists this clone with many counts. V usage is TRBV5-1 and J usage is TRBJ2-6, with a possible D match to TRBD1 (6 bases). This CDR3 is built from 17 residues. V shed 0 bases and J shed 3 bases, with 13 bases lying between them. CDR1 and CDR2 (germline): SGHRS, YFSETQ. CDR3 sequence reads: CASSLGGPSFGANVLTF. The CDR3 nucleotides read TGCGCCAGCAGCTTGGGGGGGCCCTCCTTTGGGGCCAACGTCCTGACTTTC.

The chain couples TRBV3-1 (or the pseudogene TRBV3-2) to TRBJ2-4; possible D gene TRBD2, 5 bases. This CDR3 region has 11 residues. CDR1 is LGHDT, CDR2 YNNKEL, per germline (reference sequence). Trimming shortened V by 1 base and J by 11 bases, and 6 bases separated the two germline ends. CDR3 amino acids: CASSQGGFQYF. For the CDR3, the DNA is TGTGCCAGCAGCCAAGGAGGGTTTCAGTACTTC.

The CDR3 bases are TGTGCCAGCAGCTCTCCATGGACAGGGGGAGAAAAACTGTTTTTT. As protein: CASSSPWTGGEKLFF. V is TRBV7-2 and J is TRBJ1-4; 10 nucleotides match TRBD1. The junction had 7 bases not matched to a gene; V was cut back by 4 bases and J by 8 bases. The length of the CDR3 is 15 residues. Germline V gene sequence: CDR1 SGHTA, CDR2 FQGNSA.

The rearrangement joins TRBV19 to TRBJ2-3; perhaps TRBD1 as D (5 bases). Trimming stripped 4 bases from V and 4 bases from J, with 12 bases between. Germline V gene data show CDR1 as LNHDA and CDR2 as SQIVND (reference sequence). The CDR3 consists of 14 residues. The CDR3 DNA sequence: TGTGCCAGTAGTACAGGACACTACGCAGATACGCAGTATTTT. Translated: CASSTGHYADTQYF.

The V gene is TRBV5-1, the J gene TRBJ2-1, with 14 nucleotides matching TRBD2. Germline V CDR1 and CDR2: SGHRS, YFSETQ. The CDR3 loop spans 18 amino acids. With V trimmed by 5 bases and J by 7 bases, 14 bases remained unmatched. The CDR3 bases are TGCGCCAGCAGACGGAAACCGGGACTAGCGGGAGACCGGAATGAGCAGTTCTTC. Its translation is CASRRKPGLAGDRNEQFF.

This chain joins TRBV2 and TRBJ2-5; perhaps TRBD1 as D (6 bases). This CDR3 is 13 amino acids long. Germline V gives CDR1 SNHLY, CDR2 FYNNEI. V lost 10 bases, J lost 2 bases, and 14 bases lay in between. The CDR3 here is CATGQQTQETQYF. The CDR3 region has the DNA TGTGCCACAGGACAGCAAACGCAAGAGACCCAGTACTTC.

The V gene is TRBV5-1, the J gene TRBJ1-2; D perhaps matches TRBD1 (5 bases). The CDR3 has 13 residues. The V end lost 4 bases, the J end lost 4 bases, and 11 bases lay between the germline ends. Germline-derived CDR1 and CDR2 are SGHRS and YFSETQ. The CDR3 DNA follows: TGCGCCAGCAGCCCTGGACAAAGCTATGGCTACACCTTC. Its protein product is CASSPGQSYGYTF.

The rearrangement uses TRBV24-1 and TRBJ2-4; 7 bases map to TRBD1. Trimming at V came to 3 bases and at J to 6 bases, leaving 1 base not matched to a gene. The CDR3 contains 13 residues. The germline CDR1 and CDR2 sequences are KGHDR and SFDVKD. CDR3 protein: CATSDGDRNIQYF. CDR3 bases: TGTGCCACCAGTGATGGGGACAGAAACATTCAGTACTTC.